These 24 T cell receptor beta chains came from one sample sequenced in a study of shared clonotypes between healthy human individuals. As defined, naive CD8 cells were CD45RO-negative and positively selected for CCR7, with terminally differentiated effector memory CD45RA+ cells excluded. Sequenced by immunoSEQ multiplex PCR; TCRdb stores in-frame clones only, minus some. This sample has roughly 2.1 million clones, with roughly 91% found just once. What was sequenced was naive CD8+ T cells from PBMCs. The origin of the receptors is a man aged 18-30 years in good health. Some clones in this sample may be carry-over from other donors' samples.

This clone was observed a few times. The chain links TRBV6-5 to TRBJ1-5; 7 bases map to TRBD1. V lost 9 bases to trimming and J lost 2 bases; unmatched junction nucleotides: 7. CDR3 length: 14 amino acids. Per germline, CDR1 MNHEY and CDR2 SVGAGI. DNA for the CDR3: TGTGCCAGTAATACAGGGGATGGCAATCAGCCCCAGCATTTT. This sequence encodes CASNTGDGNQPQHF.

This chain joins TRBV9 and TRBJ1-2, with D tentatively TRBD1 (5 bases). The CDR3 loop spans 14 amino acids. The germline V gene has CDR1 SGDLS and CDR2 YYNGEE. V was trimmed by 3 bases and J by 3 bases, leaving 12 bases between them. CDR3 protein: CASSAPGRYYGYTF. The CDR3 nucleotides are TGTGCCAGCAGCGCGCCGGGACGGTACTATGGCTACACCTTC.

V usage is TRBV7-9 and J usage is TRBJ2-2; 11 nucleotides align to TRBD1. Germline trimming cut 5 bases from V and 10 bases from J; bases unmatched to any gene: 9. CDR1 is SEHNR and CDR2 is FQNEAQ in the germline V gene (reference sequence). The CDR3 loop spans 15 amino acids. The CDR3 is CASSPRDRGKEELFF. The DNA of the CDR3 is TGTGCCAGCAGCCCACGGGACAGGGGGAAGGAGGAGCTGTTTTTT.

The V call is TRBV7-9, the J call TRBJ2-7, with 7 bases that match TRBD1. Germline CDR1 is SEHNR and CDR2 is FQNEAQ (reference sequence). The length of the CDR3 is 15 residues. Germline trimming cut 5 bases from V and 0 bases from J; bases unmatched to any gene: 7. Written as DNA, the CDR3 is TGTGCCAGCAGCCGTCGGACAGGTCCCTCCTACGAGCAGTACTTC. Its protein product is CASSRRTGPSYEQYF.

The V call is TRBV7-9, the J call TRBJ2-7; TRBD1 matches at 9 bases. This CDR3 contains 15 residues. With V trimmed by 4 bases and J by 2 bases, 6 bases remained unmatched. The germline CDR1 and CDR2 sequences are SEHNR and FQNEAQ (reference sequence). CDR3 residues: CASSSGQGSTYEQYF. CDR3 DNA sequence: TGTGCCAGCAGCTCTGGACAGGGGAGTACCTACGAGCAGTACTTC.

The V call is TRBV11-2, the J call TRBJ2-5; possibly TRBD1 or TRBD2 for D (5 bases each). The DNA end is more similar to TRBJ2-7, so the J call may be wrong. Germline CDR1 SGHAT, CDR2 FQNNGV. The CDR3 consists of 15 residues. The CDR3 DNA reads TGTGCCAGCAGCCAAGAATTGGGGGTTCCCTACGAGCAGTACTTC. It is translated as CASSQELGVPYEQYF.

The J gene is TRBJ2-7, the V gene TRBV21-1; no check of the table's D call, TRBD1, against the DNA was made. TRBV21-1 is flagged as a pseudogene. The CDR3 runs 15 residues. Here the CDR3 reads CASVPGGTGSYEQYF. Written as DNA, the CDR3 is TGTGCCAGCGTGCCGGGGGGGACAGGGTCCTACGAGCAGTACTTC.

The chain has TRBV7-8 and TRBJ2-1; possibly TRBD1 or TRBD2 for D (5 bases each). V lost 0 bases to trimming and J lost 6 bases, with 9 bases between them. Germline assignment: CDR1 SGHVS and CDR2 FQNEAQ. This CDR3 region has 14 residues. CDR3 sequence reads: CASSLARGGNEQFF. CDR3 bases: TGTGCCAGCAGCTTAGCGAGGGGTGGCAATGAGCAGTTCTTC.

The chain links TRBV7-6 to TRBJ2-7; 10 bases are a match to TRBD2. V lost 1 base and J lost 3; bases outside the gene matches: 9. This CDR3 has 17 amino acids. Germline CDR1 is SGHVS and CDR2 is FNYEAQ. Written as DNA, the CDR3 is TGTGCCAGCAGCTTAGACTACACTAGCGGGAATGACTACGAGCAGTACTTC. It translates to CASSLDYTSGNDYEQYF.

V and J are TRBV10-1 and TRBJ1-2; the D is unclear. CDR1 is WNHNN, CDR2 SYGVQD, per germline (reference sequence). This CDR3 has 14 residues. Trimming left V 2 bases short and J 0 bases short, with 7 bases between. Written as DNA, the CDR3 is TGCGCCAGCAGTGAGACCGATACTAACTATGGCTACACCTTC. Protein product: CASSETDTNYGYTF.

Comments on this clone: Other DNA sequences within the sample encode an identical CDR3. The chain has TRBV9 and TRBJ2-3; TRBD2 aligns across 11 bases. Trimming at V came to 3 bases and at J to 2 bases, leaving 5 bases not matched to a gene. This CDR3 is 16 amino acids long. The germline gives CDR1 SGDLS, CDR2 YYNGEE. The CDR3 coding sequence is TGTGCCAGCAGCGGAGGGACTAGCGGCCTCACAGATACGCAGTATTTT. Translation gives CASSGGTSGLTDTQYF.

This chain links TRBV29-1 with TRBJ1-2; D possibly corresponds to TRBD1 (6 bases). V was trimmed by 4 bases and J by 0 bases, leaving 12 bases between them. Germline V gene data show CDR1 as SQVTM and CDR2 as ANQGSEA. The CDR3 runs 14 residues. The CDR3 DNA reads TGCAGCGTTGCAGACAGGCCAACTAACTATGGCTACACCTTC. This encodes CSVADRPTNYGYTF.

The rearrangement joins TRBV4-1 to TRBJ2-1; 9 nucleotides agree with TRBD1. V lost 4 bases and J lost 8; bases outside the gene matches: 9. Looked up from germline, CDR1 is MGHRA and CDR2 is YSYEKL. The CDR3 spans 15 residues. CDR3 DNA: TGCGCCAGCAGCCCGCACAGGGGGCGCGGAGATGAGCAGTTCTTC. Translating gives CASSPHRGRGDEQFF.

The chain recombines TRBV15 with TRBJ1-2, with a possible D match to TRBD1 (6 bases). Germline CDR1 reads LNHNV; CDR2 reads YYDKDF (reference sequence). V gave up 5 bases and J gave up 2 bases, with 12 bases separating them. This CDR3 region has 14 residues. CDR3 amino acids: CATSPGRGNYGYTF. The DNA of the CDR3 is TGTGCCACCAGCCCAGGGAGGGGGAACTATGGCTACACCTTC.

This rearrangement joins TRBV29-1 to TRBJ2-7, with 7 nucleotides matching TRBD1. CDR1 and CDR2 from the germline V gene are SQVTM and ANQGSEA. The junction had 5 bases not matched to a gene; V was cut back by 4 bases and J by 5 bases. CDR3 size: 12 residues. The CDR3 here is CSVVGGENEQYF. The CDR3 DNA sequence: TGCAGCGTTGTAGGGGGCGAGAACGAGCAGTACTTC.

The chain employs TRBV27 and TRBJ2-7, with TRBD1 identical over 7 bases. V shed 4 bases and J 7 bases; nucleotides not matched to a gene: 10. CDR3 size: 14 residues. The germline V gene encodes CDR1 MNHEY and CDR2 SMNVEV (reference sequence). CDR3 loop: CASSSRDSLTEQYF. CDR3 nucleotide sequence: TGTGCCAGCAGTTCTAGGGACAGCCTTACGGAGCAGTACTTC.

The chain couples TRBV19 to TRBJ2-7, with D possibly matching TRBD1 (6 bases). V was trimmed by 5 bases and J by 2 bases, leaving 13 bases between them. Germline CDR1 is LNHDA and CDR2 is SQIVND (reference sequence). This CDR3 region has 14 residues. The CDR3 region is CASSWGPATYEQYF. CDR3 in DNA: TGTGCCAGTAGTTGGGGGCCTGCCACCTACGAGCAGTACTTC.

This clone occurred once. The V call is TRBV28, the J call TRBJ1-5; 9 bases are shared with TRBD1. Germline values: CDR1 MDHEN, CDR2 SYDVKM. The CDR3 is 14 amino acids. With V trimmed by 9 bases and J by 2 bases, 5 bases remained unmatched. Here the CDR3 DNA reads TGTGCCAGAACAGGGGGCGGTGGCAATCAGCCCCAGCATTTT. This gives the protein CARTGGGGNQPQHF.

This chain uses TRBV28 with TRBJ1-1; D uncertain. Per the germline V gene, CDR1 is MDHEN and CDR2 is SYDVKM. The CDR3 spans 15 residues. The V end lost 5 bases, the J end lost 0 bases, and 13 bases lay between the germline ends. The CDR3 bases are TGTGCCAGCAGTAGAGGTCATGAATTGAACACTGAAGCTTTCTTT. This sequence encodes CASSRGHELNTEAFF.

This chain joins TRBV19 and TRBJ1-1; D remains ambiguous. The CDR3 loop spans 15 amino acids. Trimming stripped 3 bases from V and 2 bases from J, with 13 bases between. Looked up from germline, CDR1 is LNHDA and CDR2 is SQIVND (reference sequence). The CDR3 spells CASSISSVLNTEAFF. The CDR3, as DNA: TGTGCCAGTAGTATTAGCAGCGTTTTAAACACTGAAGCTTTCTTT.

This chain connects TRBV11-2 to TRBJ2-7; 8 nucleotides line up with TRBD1. After removal of 1 base from V and 1 base from J, the junction contained 12 bases not matched to a gene. The germline CDR1 and CDR2 sequences are SGHAT and FQNNGV. This CDR3 spans 18 amino acids. The DNA for the CDR3 is TGTGCCAGCAGCTTAGCGCGGCCAGGGGGCGTAGAGTCCTACGAGCAGTACTTC. Encoded protein: CASSLARPGGVESYEQYF.

The chain joins TRBV10-3 to TRBJ2-2; no clear D. Germline CDR1 and CDR2: ENHRY and SYGVKD. This CDR3 is 15 amino acids long. Trimming removed 3 bases at V and 9 bases at J, with 17 bases between. In DNA form, the CDR3 reads TGTGCCATCAGTGAACCCAAGACTGTTAGCAGGGAGCTGTTTTTT. Protein sequence: CAISEPKTVSRELFF.

The chain combines TRBV7-3 with TRBJ2-3, with D uncertain. The CDR3 extends over 13 amino acids. Trimming took 5 bases from V and 3 from J, leaving 9 bases between them. CDR1 and CDR2 from the germline V gene are SGHTA and FQGTGA. This CDR3 reads CASSTIGTDTQYF. The CDR3 DNA sequence: TGTGCCAGCAGCACGATAGGGACAGATACGCAGTATTTT.

As for this clone: Compared with germline, one end of the junction differs, possibly owing to a read error. The rearrangement joins TRBV29-1 to TRBJ1-2; 9 bases map to TRBD1. The CDR3 spans 10 residues. Per the germline V gene, CDR1 is SQVTM and CDR2 is ANQGSEA. This CDR3 reads CSVVGTGLNF. The CDR3 DNA sequence: TGCAGCGTTGTTGGGACAGGGCTGAACTTC. Drawing the rest from reference TRBV29-1 and TRBJ1-2, the complete variable domain is SAVISQKPSRDICQRGTSLTIQCQVDSQVTMMFWYRQQPGQSLTLIATANQGSEATYESGFVIDKFPISRPNLTFSTLTVSNMSPEDSSIYLCSVVGTGLNFGSGTRLTVV.